A selection of T cell receptor beta chains follows, all from one sample in a study of naive and memory T cell subsets. MiXCR, applied by TCRdb to the UMI-ligation and nested PCR reads, yields one record per CDR3 protein. The sample lists 85,000 or so distinct CDR3 sequences, over 9% occurring once. Sequencing used naive CD8+ T cells from blood. The receptors derive from a human donor in good health. Both conserved end residues are part of each CDR3. D genes are given only for firm matches. Clone size is given for some rows only: seen once, a few or many times, or a class if the clone is expanded.

d_call clone_size j_call v_call cdr3_length cdr3_nt cdr3_aa
TRBD2 many TRBJ2-1 TRBV7-8 16 TGTGCCAGCAGCTTAGCGCTAGCGGGAGCTTACAATGAGCAGTTCTTC CASSLALAGAYNEQFF
TRBD2 few TRBJ2-7 TRBV6-2/TRBV6-3 15 TGTGCCAGCAGTACGGGAGGGGGGATCACCTACGAGCAGTACTTC CASSTGGGITYEQYF
TRBD2 . TRBJ2-2 TRBV11-2 16 TGTGCCAGCAGCTTAGATTCGGGCGGGAGTGCCGGGGAGCTGTTTTTT CASSLDSGGSAGELFF
. . TRBJ1-2 TRBV15 13 TGTGCCACCAGCAGAGATCAGACCTATGGCTACACCTTC CATSRDQTYGYTF
TRBD2 many TRBJ2-7 TRBV12-3/TRBV12-4 15 TGTGCCAGCAGCACCCGCTCGACTAGCCTGTGGGAGCAGTACTTC CASSTRSTSLWEQYF
TRBD1 few TRBJ2-7 TRBV11-2 15 TGTGCCAGCAGCTTAGGCTCCGGGACAGGGTACGAGCAGTACTTC CASSLGSGTGYEQYF
. many TRBJ2-7 TRBV10-3 11 TGTGCCATCAGCCCGGGATACGAGCAGTACTTC CAISPGYEQYF
. many TRBJ1-1 TRBV5-1 13 TGCGCCAGCAGCTTACAGGAGAACACTGAAGCTTTCTTT CASSLQENTEAFF
TRBD1 few TRBJ1-5 TRBV6-2/TRBV6-3 14 TGTGCCAGCAGTTACCCGGGACAGCATCAGCCCCAGCATTTT CASSYPGQHQPQHF
. few TRBJ1-1 TRBV4-1 15 TGCGCCAGCAGCCAAGGACTGATAGTTGAAACTGAAGCTTTCTTT CASSQGLIVETEAFF
TRBD2 few TRBJ2-3 TRBV5-6 19 TGTGCCAGCAGCTTGTCTCCCCCCTACACTAGCGGGGGATCCTATACGCAGTATTTT CASSLSPPYTSGGSYTQYF
. many TRBJ2-1 TRBV28 15 TGTGCCAGCAGCGAACTAGGGAGCTCCTACAATGAGCAGTTCTTC CASSELGSSYNEQFF
. . TRBJ1-3 TRBV21-1 18 TGTGCCAGCAGCAAAGGTCCGGGAGTGGTGACAACTGGAAACACCATATATTTT CASSKGPGVVTTGNTIYF
TRBD1 . TRBJ2-7 TRBV7-9 15 TGTGCCAGCAGCCCTTCTTCGGGACAGGGGTTCGAGCAGTACTTC CASSPSSGQGFEQYF
TRBD1 . TRBJ2-2 TRBV27 14 TGTGCCAGCAGTTTTAGGCAGGGGGCCGGGGAGCTGTTTTTT CASSFRQGAGELFF
. . TRBJ2-6 TRBV15 14 TGTGCCAGTACCTCAGGGGTCGGGGCCAACGTCCTGACTTTC CASTSGVGANVLTF
TRBD1 . TRBJ2-7 TRBV29-1 12 TGCAGCGTTGCAGGGGGCGCCCACGAGCAGTACTTC CSVAGGAHEQYF